The clone carrying this TCR beta chain has at least ten counts. Its antigen is currently unknown. These data come from a study of neurological immune-mediated disorders. Broader study findings: The expanded clones of different subjects shared no CDR3 amino acid sequences (suggesting private repertoires in all groups). The multiple sclerosis repertoire cluster was associated with no clinical or MRI feature. Patients with HTLV-1-associated myelopathy showed the most TCR clonal expansion. Those with multiple sclerosis showed the least, falling below healthy controls.

With 10-nucleotide random UMIs included, cDNA was synthesized by 5'RACE. TCRdb independently ran MiXCR on the 5' RACE reads; one entry per CDR3 protein. The table lists roughly 71,000 distinct CDR3 sequences, 3% to 5% of them singletons. The V end lost 3 bases, the J end lost 1 base, and 16 bases lay between the germline ends. The CDR3 runs 16 residues. What was sequenced was PBMCs. The receptor comes from a man aged 25-40 years with multiple sclerosis. The chain couples TRBV12-3 or TRBV12-4 to TRBJ2-7; D may be TRBD1 (6 bases). In DNA, the CDR3 is TGTGCCAGCAGTTTCGCAGGGGCCCTGAGGTCCTACGAGCAGTACTTC. Its protein is CASSFAGALRSYEQYF.